This is a list of T cell receptor beta chains from one sample in a study of blood T cells in healthy people across ages. In TCRdb, the 5' RACE reads were re-called with MiXCR into one record per CDR3 protein. The sample holds around 1.1 million distinct CDR3 sequences, roughly two fifths seen once. Sequencing was carried out using blood. These receptor sequences come from a man between 18 and 29 years old in good health. Both conserved end residues are trimmed from each CDR3.

TRBV6-6	TRBJ2-3	ASSYRTSGGPDTQY
TRBV20-1	TRBJ1-6	SASGSTDPRIYNSPLH
TRBV4-2	TRBJ1-1	ASSQDGTEAFEAF
TRBV4-2	TRBJ2-7	ASSQGSGLDYEQY
TRBV9	TRBJ1-2	ASSPRRDSYGYT
TRBV7-9	TRBJ1-5	ASSLDYGSNQPQH
TRBV10-3	TRBJ1-2	ATGTGTQSYGYT
TRBV29-1	TRBJ1-1	SVRGTGETEAF
TRBV25-1	TRBJ2-7	ASSDPGASPQY
TRBV7-9	TRBJ1-1	ASSQMTGAEAF
TRBV29-1	TRBJ2-5	SVVGAGTGQETQY
TRBV5-1	TRBJ1-1	ASTRTLFGNTEAF
TRBV5-1	TRBJ1-1	ASSPREWSQKMNTEAF